The 27 T cell receptor beta chains presented below share a single source sample, sequenced in a study of T cells in Graves' hyperthyroidism and ophthalmopathy. There were TCR beta CDR3 regions amplified from RNA transcripts. The HTBI set primed first-round TCR CDR3 RT-PCR. TCRdb processed the multiplex PCR reads anew with MiXCR; each CDR3 protein has one entry. The repertoire has hundreds of thousands of distinct CDR3 sequences, 20% to 25% of them found once; the top ten carry around 62%. The sample taken for sequencing was blood. Receptor source: a man in his thirties or forties with Graves' ophthalmopathy.

The chain couples TRBV15 to TRBJ1-5; 8 bases align to TRBD1. V dropped 0 bases and J dropped 2; count of bases not matched to a gene: 3. The CDR3 runs 16 residues. Germline CDR1 LNHNV, CDR2 YYDKDF (reference sequence). CDR3 sequence: CATSRDLGQGNQPQHF. In nucleotides, the CDR3 is TGTGCCACCAGCAGAGATCTGGGACAGGGCAATCAGCCCCAGCATTTT.

This clonotype turned up a few times. The chain couples TRBV20-1 to TRBJ2-6, with 7 nucleotides matching TRBD2. CDR1 is DFQATT and CDR2 is SNEGSKA in the germline V gene (reference sequence). Germline trimming cut 5 bases from V and 6 bases from J; bases unmatched to any gene: 13. The CDR3 runs 16 residues. Here the CDR3 reads CSAVRGSPYAANVLTF. CDR3 nucleotides: TGCAGTGCTGTGCGGGGGAGCCCCTATGCGGCCAACGTCCTGACTTTC.

V and J are TRBV30 and TRBJ1-1; perhaps TRBD1 as D (6 bases). Deletions cut 3 bases from V and 5 bases from J, with 22 bases between. From germline, CDR1 is GTSNPN and CDR2 SVGIG (reference sequence). This CDR3 has 16 amino acids. This chain's CDR3 is CAWRRIFRGEWTEAFF. In nucleotides, the CDR3 is TGTGCCTGGAGGAGGATTTTTAGGGGGGAATGGACTGAAGCTTTCTTT.

This clonotype was counted a few times. This chain connects TRBV27 to TRBJ2-7; D is possibly TRBD2 (6 bases). Germline V gene lookup returns CDR1 MNHEY and CDR2 SMNVEV (reference sequence). The CDR3 consists of 12 residues. V lost 8 bases and J 5 bases, leaving 13 bases between the germline ends. The CDR3 is CASGWEDDEQYF. CDR3 DNA: TGTGCCAGCGGGTGGGAGGACGACGAGCAGTACTTC.

This clonotype was found a few times. V and J are TRBV6-1 and TRBJ2-2, with D perhaps TRBD2 (5 bases). CDR1 is MNHNS, CDR2 SASEGT, per germline. Trimming cost V 9 bases and J 1 base, with 15 bases left between them. CDR3 length: 15 amino acids. The CDR3 sequence: CASTKMGVNTGELFF. The CDR3 DNA follows: TGTGCCAGTACTAAAATGGGAGTGAACACCGGGGAGCTGTTTTTT.

The chain recombines TRBV12-3 or TRBV12-4 with TRBJ1-1, with 9 nucleotides matching TRBD1. This CDR3 region has 15 residues. V gave up 4 bases and J gave up 6 bases; unmatched junction bases: 9. In DNA, the CDR3 is TGTGCCAGCAGTTATGGGACAGGGATGAGTTCTGAAGCTTTCTTT. Translated, it gives CASSYGTGMSSEAFF.

V usage is TRBV10-3 and J usage is TRBJ1-1; 7 nucleotides align to TRBD1. The CDR3 has 11 residues. The ends lost 4 bases at V and 7 bases at J; junction bases unmatched: 0. Germline V CDR1 and CDR2: ENHRY, SYGVKD. In DNA, the CDR3 is TGTGCCATCAGTGGGGACAGTGAAGCTTTCTTT. Amino acid sequence: CAISGDSEAFF.

The chain is built from TRBV15 and TRBJ1-1; weak D call: TRBD1 (6 bases). The germline V gene encodes CDR1 LNHNV and CDR2 YYDKDF (reference sequence). V was shortened by 1 base and J by 7 bases, with 13 bases between the two germline ends. The CDR3 totals 14 residues. In DNA form, the CDR3 reads TGTGCCACCAGCAGAGCAGGGGATGGGGATGAAGCTTTCTTT. As protein: CATSRAGDGDEAFF.

This clonotype has just one count. One base away lies a much larger clone, so this may be a sequencing read error. CDR3 loop: CASNWREGPADTQYF. CDR3 bases: TGTGCCAGCAACTGGCGGGAGGGCCCCGCAGATACGCAGTATTTT. The chain recombines TRBV7-3 with TRBJ2-3, with 9 positions matching TRBD2. Per germline, CDR1 SGHTA and CDR2 FQGTGA. This CDR3 has 15 amino acids. After removal of 7 bases from V and 4 bases from J, the junction contained 9 bases not matched to a gene. Variable domain in full (rest from reference TRBV7-3 and TRBJ2-3): GAGVSQTPSNKVTEKGKYVELRCDPISGHTALYWYRQSLGQGPEFLIYFQGTGAADDSGLPNDRFFAVRPEGSVSTLKIQRTERGDSAVYLCASNWREGPADTQYFGPGTRLTVL.

CDR3 nucleotides: TGTGCCAGTACCCTATACGGGACTCCTCTTACCGGGGAGCTGTTTTTT. It is translated as CASTLYGTPLTGELFF. The chain carries TRBV19 and TRBJ2-2; perhaps TRBD2 as D (6 bases). V shed 7 bases and J shed 5 bases, with 20 bases lying between them. The germline gives CDR1 LNHDA, CDR2 SQIVND (reference sequence). This CDR3 is built from 16 residues.

Ten or more counts support this clonotype. The rearrangement joins TRBV11-2 to TRBJ1-1; 7 bases fit TRBD1. Trimming at V came to 6 bases and at J to 0 bases, leaving 4 bases not matched to a gene. The CDR3 runs 14 residues. CDR1 and CDR2 from the germline V gene are SGHAT and FQNNGV. CDR3 sequence reads: CASSRDRLNTEAFF. In DNA form, the CDR3 reads TGTGCCAGCAGTCGGGACAGACTGAACACTGAAGCTTTCTTT.

A few counts support this clonotype. The chain links TRBV9 to TRBJ1-4; D possibly corresponds to TRBD1 (5 bases). Between the trimmed V and J ends, which lost 0 bases and 7 bases, there was a span of 13 bases. This CDR3 contains 15 residues. The germline V gene encodes CDR1 SGDLS and CDR2 YYNGEE. In nucleotides, the CDR3 is TGTGCCAGCAGCGTAGAGGCAGGGTCGTCTGAAAAACTGTTTTTT. Its protein product is CASSVEAGSSEKLFF.

CDR3 DNA: TGTGCAGGGGGGGTCGTGGAAAACAATGAGCAGTTCTTC. This sequence encodes CAGGVVENNEQFF. The chain links TRBV30 to TRBJ2-1; tentatively, D is TRBD2 (7 bases). This CDR3 comprises 13 residues. The germline V gene encodes CDR1 GTSNPN and CDR2 SVGIG (reference sequence).

The chain joins TRBV27 to TRBJ2-7; 7 bases align to TRBD2. The CDR3 runs to 15 residues. Trimming cost V 8 bases and J 2 bases; bases outside gene matches: 12. The V gene's germline CDR1 is MNHEY and CDR2 SMNVEV (reference sequence). The CDR3: CASARGGRTTYEQYF. For the CDR3, the DNA is TGTGCCAGCGCCCGCGGGGGTCGGACCACCTACGAGCAGTACTTC.

The gene calls are TRBV28 and TRBJ2-2; possible D gene TRBD2, 6 bases. Trimming left V 3 bases short and J 3 bases short, with 8 bases between. The CDR3 totals 14 residues. Per the germline V gene, CDR1 is MDHEN and CDR2 is SYDVKM. CDR3 residues: CASSLTRYTGELFF. For the CDR3, the DNA is TGTGCCAGCAGTTTGACTAGGTACACCGGGGAGCTGTTTTTT.

This chain connects TRBV11-2 to TRBJ2-3; 7 bases align to TRBD1. This CDR3 has 15 residues. The J segment lost 2 bases and the V segment lost 7 bases, leaving 9 bases of the junction unmatched. Germline V gene sequence: CDR1 SGHAT, CDR2 FQNNGV. CDR3 coding DNA: TGTGCCAGCACCTTCCCGGGACAGACCACAGATACGCAGTATTTT. Translation gives CASTFPGQTTDTQYF.

This clonotype was counted at least ten times. This chain links TRBV7-2 with TRBJ2-3; 9 bases map to TRBD2. After removal of 4 bases from V and 2 bases from J, the junction contained 10 bases not matched to a gene. CDR1 SGHTA and CDR2 FQGNSA come from the germline V gene. This CDR3 region has 17 residues. The CDR3 region has the DNA TGTGCCAGCAGCTCATTGGGGCTAGCGGGATACACAGATACGCAGTATTTT. Translation gives CASSSLGLAGYTDTQYF.

This clonotype was recorded at least ten times. V is TRBV24-1 and J is TRBJ1-1; D ambiguous. Germline CDR1 reads KGHDR; CDR2 reads SFDVKD. V was trimmed by 7 bases and J by 0 bases, leaving 8 bases between them. The CDR3 consists of 13 residues. The CDR3 nucleotides read TGTGCCACCAGGTCTGGGATGAACACTGAAGCTTTCTTT. Translation: CATRSGMNTEAFF.

This clonotype was observed a handful of times. The chain has TRBV2 and TRBJ2-3; TRBD2 matches 7 bases. CDR1 SNHLY and CDR2 FYNNEI come from the germline V gene. V lost 7 bases to trimming and J lost 0 bases; unmatched junction nucleotides: 7. The CDR3 is made up of 15 amino acids. The CDR3 loop reads CASIMSGISTDTQYF. The CDR3 nucleotides read TGTGCCAGCATTATGAGCGGGATAAGCACAGATACGCAGTATTTT.

This chain joins TRBV11-2 and TRBJ2-2; 8 bases align to TRBD2. Germline-derived CDR1 and CDR2 are SGHAT and FQNNGV. The CDR3 is 17 amino acids. Trimming cost V 3 bases and J 6 bases; bases outside gene matches: 12. The CDR3 here is CASSFGWREARAGELFF. CDR3 DNA: TGTGCCAGCAGCTTTGGTTGGCGGGAGGCCCGCGCCGGGGAGCTGTTTTTT.

This chain uses TRBV7-3 with TRBJ2-5; 10 bases are a match to TRBD2. Germline V lookup: CDR1 SGHTA, CDR2 FQGTGA. CDR3 size: 15 residues. Losses at the gene ends were 5 bases for V and 5 bases for J; bases not matched to a gene: 8. CDR3 in amino acids: CASSRSGGAEETQYF. The DNA of the CDR3 is TGTGCCAGCAGCCGAAGCGGGGGGGCCGAGGAGACCCAGTACTTC. Using reference TRBV7-3 and TRBJ2-5 for the parts outside the CDR3, the full variable domain is GAGVSQTPSNKVTEKGKYVELRCDPISGHTALYWYRQSLGQGPEFLIYFQGTGAADDSGLPNDRFFAVRPEGSVSTLKIQRTERGDSAVYLCASSRSGGAEETQYFGPGTRLLVL.

This clonotype was counted once. A much bigger clone sits one base away, suggesting this may be a read error. The genes are TRBV28 and TRBJ1-2; TRBD1 aligns across 8 bases. V lost 5 bases to trimming and J lost 6 bases; unmatched junction nucleotides: 14. Germline V gives CDR1 MDHEN, CDR2 SYDVKM. The CDR3 has 16 residues. CDR3 residues: CASSPGKTGAYHGYTF. The CDR3 DNA sequence: TGTGCCAGCAGTCCAGGAAAGACAGGGGCTTACCATGGCTACACCTTC.

Only a few counts were recorded for this clonotype. This chain joins TRBV27 and TRBJ2-3; the D gene is possibly TRBD2 (5 bases). V shed 6 bases and J shed 6 bases, with 25 bases lying between them. This CDR3 is 17 amino acids long. The germline V gene encodes CDR1 MNHEY and CDR2 SMNVEV (reference sequence). CDR3 sequence: CASRETLASSFSDTQYF. The CDR3 bases are TGTGCCAGCAGAGAGACTTTGGCTAGCTCATTTTCGGATACGCAGTATTTT.

The rearrangement uses TRBV9 and TRBJ1-5; D call uncertain. The CDR3 has 15 residues. Trimming shortened V by 0 bases and J by 5 bases, and 12 bases separated the two germline ends. Germline CDR1 and CDR2: SGDLS and YYNGEE. The CDR3 DNA is TGTGCCAGCAGCGTAGGAGGGAGGGCGGATCAGCCCCAGCATTTT. Translating gives CASSVGGRADQPQHF.

This clonotype was counted at least ten times. The chain is built from TRBV10-1 and TRBJ1-5; tentative D call: TRBD1 (6 bases). Between the trimmed V and J ends, which lost 6 bases and 0 bases, there was a span of 15 bases. Germline loops: CDR1 WNHNN, CDR2 SYGVQD (reference sequence). The CDR3 contains 16 residues. DNA for the CDR3: TGCGCCAGCAGCGAAAAGGGGACACCTAGCAATCAGCCCCAGCATTTT. It translates to CASSEKGTPSNQPQHF.

The V call is TRBV5-1, the J call TRBJ1-3, with TRBD1 matching 7 bases. The CDR3 loop spans 14 amino acids. Germline CDR1 is SGHRS and CDR2 is YFSETQ. After removal of 6 bases from V and 4 bases from J, the junction contained 7 bases not matched to a gene. CDR3 protein: CASTKGASGNTIYF. CDR3 nucleotides: TGCGCCAGCACGAAGGGGGCGTCCGGAAACACCATATATTTT.

The chain combines TRBV4-2 with TRBJ2-7, with D tentatively TRBD1 or TRBD2 (5 bases each). The CDR3 runs to 16 residues. Trimming shortened V by 5 bases and J by 0 bases, and 17 bases separated the two germline ends. Germline V gene data show CDR1 as LGHNA and CDR2 as YNFKEQ. The CDR3 loop reads CASSTGGGDGSYEQYF. CDR3 DNA: TGTGCCAGCAGCACCGGAGGTGGGGACGGCTCCTACGAGCAGTACTTC.